The 14 T cell receptor beta chains given below trace back to one sample, sequenced in a study of identical twins. MiXCR, run by TCRdb on the 5' RACE reads, gives a single entry per CDR3 protein. The sample holds 250,000 to 350,000 distinct CDR3 sequences, about 8.9% seen once. Separately, the same data were catalogued under a study of yellow fever vaccine responses in identical twins.

Sequencing was carried out using memory (CD45RO+) T cells sorted from blood. The receptor set was obtained from a woman younger than 30 in good health.

The chain employs TRBV3-1 and TRBJ2-5; 7 nucleotides match TRBD2. Germline values: CDR1 LGHDT, CDR2 YNNKEL (reference sequence). Trimming at V came to 4 bases and at J to 14 bases, leaving 10 bases not matched to a gene. The length of the CDR3 is 12 residues. CDR3 in DNA: TGTGCCAGCAGCCGTATAACTGGGAGGGCCTACTTC. This sequence encodes CASSRITGRAYF.

This chain connects TRBV24-1 to TRBJ2-1, with 7 bases that match TRBD1. Per germline, CDR1 KGHDR and CDR2 SFDVKD. This CDR3 has 15 amino acids. J lost 5 bases, V lost 0 bases, and 3 bases had no gene match. CDR3 in amino acids: CATSDLGQDNNEQFF. CDR3 bases: TGTGCCACCAGTGATTTGGGACAGGACAACAATGAGCAGTTCTTC.

This chain joins TRBV28 and TRBJ2-3; 7 bases are shared with TRBD2. CDR1 and CDR2 from the germline V gene are MDHEN and SYDVKM. The length of the CDR3 is 17 residues. J was trimmed by 1 base and V by 8 bases; bases with no gene match: 15. The CDR3 DNA reads as TGTGCCAGCGGCAGCGGGGCGGCGGTGGGGGGCACAGATACGCAGTATTTT. This codes for CASGSGAAVGGTDTQYF.

This clonotype occurred many times. The genes are TRBV7-9 and TRBJ2-1; weak D call: TRBD2 (6 bases). The CDR3 has 14 residues. Trimming cost V 3 bases and J 7 bases, with 13 bases left between them. Germline V lookup: CDR1 SEHNR, CDR2 FQNEAQ (reference sequence). The CDR3 sequence is CASSLGVGGNEQFF. In DNA, the CDR3 is TGTGCCAGCAGCTTGGGGGTAGGAGGGAATGAGCAGTTCTTC.

The V and J genes are TRBV11-3 and TRBJ2-1; 7 bases fit TRBD1. The CDR3 loop spans 15 amino acids. V was pared by 6 bases and J by 7 bases, with 12 bases of the junction left unmatched. From germline, CDR1 is SGHNT and CDR2 YENEEA. The DNA of the CDR3 is TGTGCCAGCAGATATTCAGGGGGAACGGGGAATGAGCAGTTCTTC. As protein: CASRYSGGTGNEQFF.

This chain uses TRBV10-3 with TRBJ2-2; TRBD1 matches at 11 bases. J lost 6 bases, V lost 0 bases, and 6 bases had no gene match. The CDR3 runs to 17 residues. Germline loops: CDR1 ENHRY, CDR2 SYGVKD. CDR3 sequence: CAISESPGQGVAGELFF. CDR3 nucleotide sequence: TGTGCCATCAGTGAGTCGCCGGGACAGGGGGTCGCCGGGGAGCTGTTTTTT.

The V and J genes are TRBV20-1 and TRBJ2-5, with TRBD2 matching 8 bases. Germline values: CDR1 DFQATT, CDR2 SNEGSKA (reference sequence). CDR3 length: 13 residues. With 4 bases clipped from V and 2 bases from J, the junction kept 3 bases outside the gene matches. As DNA, the CDR3 is TGCAGTGCTACCGGGACTAGACAAGAGACCCAGTACTTC. This translates into CSATGTRQETQYF.

The sample holds a few counts of this clonotype. V usage is TRBV15 and J usage is TRBJ1-2; 9 bases are a match to TRBD1. Germline assignment: CDR1 LNHNV and CDR2 YYDKDF (reference sequence). CDR3 size: 14 residues. Trimming took 3 bases from V and 4 from J; bases not matched to a gene: 3. The CDR3 loop reads CATSRGGQGYGYTF. CDR3 coding DNA: TGTGCCACCAGCAGGGGGGGACAGGGCTATGGCTACACCTTC.

This clonotype has ten or more counts. V gene TRBV20-1 combines with J gene TRBJ2-1; 9 bases align to TRBD1. V shed 3 bases, J shed 8 bases, and the junction held 8 bases outside the gene matches. Germline CDR1 reads DFQATT; CDR2 reads SNEGSKA (reference sequence). CDR3 size: 14 residues. The CDR3 here is CSAREGTGIYEQFF. CDR3 nucleotides: TGCAGTGCTAGGGAGGGGACAGGGATCTATGAGCAGTTCTTC.

This clonotype showed up many times. The genes are TRBV12-3 or TRBV12-4 and TRBJ2-1; TRBD2 matches at 16 bases. V dropped 6 bases and J dropped 8; count of bases not matched to a gene: 4. The CDR3 length is 15 residues. The DNA for the CDR3 is TGTGCCAGCAGGGGACTAGCGGGAGGGAACGATGAGCAGTTCTTC. It specifies CASRGLAGGNDEQFF.

Only a few counts were recorded for this clonotype. The chain uses TRBV5-1 and TRBJ2-1; D is ambiguous. The V end was cut by 0 bases, the J end by 0 bases, with 7 bases between. CDR3 length equals 15 residues. Per germline, CDR1 SGHRS and CDR2 YFSETQ. The DNA of the CDR3 is TGCGCCAGCAGCTTGGCCCTCTACTCCTACAATGAGCAGTTCTTC. The encoded protein is CASSLALYSYNEQFF.

This clonotype was observed a handful of times. This chain joins TRBV27 and TRBJ2-6; no reliable D call. Germline values: CDR1 MNHEY, CDR2 SMNVEV (reference sequence). V was trimmed by 3 bases and J by 4 bases, leaving 4 bases between them. This CDR3 is built from 13 residues. The chain's CDR3 is CASSLLGANVLTF. For the CDR3, the DNA is TGTGCCAGCAGTTTGTTGGGGGCCAACGTCCTGACTTTC.

The CDR3 region has the DNA TGTGCCAGCAGCGTAGGACAGATGAGCAATCAGCCCCAGCATTTT. It encodes CASSVGQMSNQPQHF. This chain links TRBV9 with TRBJ1-5, with a tentative D call TRBD1 (5 bases). Germline CDR1 is SGDLS and CDR2 is YYNGEE. The CDR3 has 15 amino acids. V lost 0 bases and J 1 base, leaving 8 bases between the germline ends.

The J gene is TRBJ1-6, the V gene TRBV28; 7 positions agree with TRBD1. Germline CDR1 and CDR2: MDHEN and SYDVKM. This CDR3 contains 14 residues. J gave up 10 bases and V 10 bases, and 13 bases lay outside the gene matches. The CDR3 DNA is TGTGCCACCCAACCCACAGGGGTAAGGTCACCCCTCCACTTT. This sequence encodes CATQPTGVRSPLHF.